A single sample is the source of the 27 T cell receptor beta chains below, sequenced in a study of blood T cells in healthy people across ages (dated by TCRdb to between 2015 and 2016). Library preparation used 5' RACE. The reads were generated on an Illumina HiSeq 2500. A second PCR of about 7 to 12 cycles was performed with a sample-barcoded 5' primer and a J-beta primer mix. The public sequencing data were trimmed at Q25 with fastp and processed into clonotypes with MiXCR by TCRdb, which kept only in-frame beta chains. Every CDR3 protein is listed once, alongside the most common genes and DNA of its rows. Counted in this sample were fewer than 750,000 distinct CDR3 sequences; around 48% of them appeared once. The ten largest account for about 22% of the sample. Sample: blood. These receptors were obtained from a man aged 80 or over in good health.

The J gene is TRBJ2-7, the V gene TRBV4-1; TRBD2 matches at 13 bases. Trimming removed 4 bases from V and 7 bases from J; junction bases left unmatched: 10. The CDR3 consists of 16 residues. Germline CDR1 is MGHRA and CDR2 is YSYEKL. The CDR3 is CASSPGLAGVAGEQYF. CDR3 bases: TGCGCCAGCAGCCCCGGACTAGCGGGAGTGGCTGGAGAGCAGTACTTC.

This clonotype was picked up a small number of times. The rearrangement links TRBV20-1 to TRBJ2-1; no reliable D call. From germline, CDR1 is DFQATT and CDR2 SNEGSKA (reference sequence). The CDR3 contains 14 residues. The V and J ends lost 0 bases and 5 bases respectively, with 11 bases between them. This CDR3 is CSARDGRGDNEQFF. CDR3 sequence (DNA): TGCAGTGCTAGAGATGGGCGAGGAGACAATGAGCAGTTCTTC.

CDR3 sequence (DNA): TGTGCCAGCAGTTCCCAAACGGGGGGGAGCTCCTACAATGAGCAGTTCTTC. Translating it yields CASSSQTGGSSYNEQFF. The chain has TRBV2 and TRBJ2-1, with 8 bases fitting TRBD2. This CDR3 is built from 17 residues. The junction had 9 bases not matched to a gene; V was cut back by 5 bases and J by 0 bases. CDR1 and CDR2 (germline): SNHLY, FYNNEI.

In its sample, this clonotype was seen many times. The chain joins TRBV6-2 or TRBV6-3 to TRBJ2-1; 10 bases align to TRBD2. V trimming: 3 bases; J trimming: 5 bases; junction bases outside the gene matches: 7. CDR3 length: 16 residues. The V gene's germline CDR1 is MNHEY and CDR2 SVGEGT. CDR3 DNA: TGTGCCAGCAGTTATGTTGTGACTAGCGGGCACAATGAGCAGTTCTTC. Protein: CASSYVVTSGHNEQFF.

This clonotype was seen many times. This chain joins TRBV6-5 and TRBJ2-3; 9 bases are a match to TRBD1. V lost 0 bases to trimming and J lost 3 bases; unmatched junction nucleotides: 1. Germline V gene sequence: CDR1 MNHEY, CDR2 SVGAGI. CDR3 length equals 15 residues. Here the CDR3 DNA reads TGTGCCAGCAGTTACTCGGGGACAGGGACAGATACGCAGTATTTT. Translated, it gives CASSYSGTGTDTQYF.

The rearrangement uses TRBV7-9 and TRBJ2-2; TRBD2 aligns across 8 bases. Germline V gene data show CDR1 as SEHNR and CDR2 as FQNEAQ (reference sequence). This CDR3 is 16 amino acids long. Unmatched junction bases numbered 14, after V lost 7 bases and J lost 7 bases. CDR3 nucleotides: TGTGCCAGCACCTGGCTACGTAGCGGGACGGGCGGGGAGCTGTTTTTT. It is translated as CASTWLRSGTGGELFF. The variable domain in full, completed from reference TRBV7-9 and TRBJ2-2, reads DTGVSQNPRHKITKRGQNVTFRCDPISEHNRLYWYRQTLGQGPEFLTYFQNEAQLEKSRLLSDRFSAERPKGSFSTLEIQRTEQGDSAMYLCASTWLRSGTGGELFFGEGSRLTVL.

The table lists this clonotype with many counts. The chain couples TRBV4-3 to TRBJ2-1, with TRBD2 matching 8 bases. Germline loops: CDR1 LGHNA, CDR2 YSLEER. V gave up 0 bases and J gave up 2 bases; unmatched junction bases: 3. The CDR3 consists of 16 residues. The CDR3 is CASSQDGGGTYNEQFF. The CDR3 coding sequence is TGCGCCAGCAGCCAAGACGGGGGGGGGACCTACAATGAGCAGTTCTTC.

A few counts support this clonotype. The chain combines TRBV4-3 with TRBJ2-1; 14 bases line up with TRBD2. CDR1 LGHNA and CDR2 YSLEER come from the germline V gene. The CDR3 is 16 amino acids. The ends lost 4 bases at V and 7 bases at J; junction bases unmatched: 6. This chain's CDR3 is CASSPLTSGGANEQFF. As DNA, the CDR3 is TGCGCCAGCAGCCCTTTGACTAGCGGGGGGGCAAATGAGCAGTTCTTC.

V usage is TRBV28 and J usage is TRBJ2-5; D is undetermined. With 6 bases removed from V and 6 bases from J, the gap between germline ends came to 11 bases. The CDR3 is 12 amino acids. The V gene's germline CDR1 is MDHEN and CDR2 SYDVKM. CDR3 coding DNA: TGTGCCAGCAGCCCGCGCGTAAAGACCCAGTACTTC. Translation gives CASSPRVKTQYF.

The V and J genes are TRBV2 and TRBJ2-5, with 10 bases lining up with TRBD1. The tail of the sequence fits TRBJ2-7 better, so the J call may be wrong. CDR3 length equals 14 residues. Germline V gives CDR1 SNHLY, CDR2 FYNNEI. CDR3 loop: CASSVRQGAYEQYF. Written as DNA, the CDR3 is TGTGCCAGCAGTGTGAGACAGGGGGCGTACGAGCAGTACTTC.

This chain links TRBV29-1 with TRBJ1-1, with D tentatively TRBD1 (5 bases). In germline, CDR1 is SQVTM, CDR2 ANQGSEA. The CDR3 runs to 13 residues. V was pared by 7 bases and J by 5 bases, with 17 bases between. The CDR3 DNA reads TGCAGCGCCTTAACATCCGGGGGGACTGAAGCTTTCTTT. This gives the protein CSALTSGGTEAFF.

This clonotype was observed a few times. The chain employs TRBV20-1 and TRBJ2-3; possibly TRBD1 or TRBD2 for D (5 bases each). The germline gives CDR1 DFQATT, CDR2 SNEGSKA (reference sequence). CDR3 length: 14 residues. V lost 6 bases, J lost 2 bases, and 15 bases lay in between. In nucleotides, the CDR3 is TGCAGTGCGGGGACCACAATATTCACAGATACGCAGTATTTT. Protein sequence: CSAGTTIFTDTQYF.

The V and J genes are TRBV20-1 and TRBJ2-1, with 11 positions matching TRBD2. The CDR3 is made up of 17 amino acids. The J segment lost 0 bases and the V segment lost 1 base, leaving 5 bases of the junction unmatched. Germline assignment: CDR1 DFQATT and CDR2 SNEGSKA (reference sequence). The CDR3 reads CSARVSGRGSSYNEQFF. CDR3 DNA sequence: TGCAGTGCTAGAGTTAGCGGGAGGGGCAGCTCCTACAATGAGCAGTTCTTC.

The chain carries TRBV28 and TRBJ2-1, with D maybe TRBD2 (5 bases). Germline V gene sequence: CDR1 MDHEN, CDR2 SYDVKM. Trimming cost V 3 bases and J 8 bases, with 17 bases left between them. The CDR3 has 15 residues. The DNA of the CDR3 is TGTGCCAGCAGTTTGTATCAGGCGGGCATCGATGAGCAGTTCTTC. Its protein is CASSLYQAGIDEQFF.

This clonotype has more than one count but fewer than ten. V gene TRBV6-5 combines with J gene TRBJ2-7, with D maybe TRBD2 (6 bases). Germline CDR1 is MNHEY and CDR2 is SVGAGI. With 0 bases removed from V and 6 bases from J, the gap between germline ends came to 12 bases. This CDR3 region has 14 residues. CDR3 DNA: TGTGCCAGCAGTTACTCCGGGGGACCGAGCGAGCAGTACTTC. Protein: CASSYSGGPSEQYF.

The chain uses TRBV7-2 and TRBJ1-4; 8 nucleotides agree with TRBD1. V dropped 5 bases and J dropped 4; count of bases not matched to a gene: 6. From germline, CDR1 is SGHTA and CDR2 FQGNSA. The CDR3 totals 15 residues. CDR3 bases: TGTGCCAGCAGCCGCCAGACAGGGGATAATGAAAAACTGTTTTTT. This translates into CASSRQTGDNEKLFF.

Regarding this clonotype: At one end, the junction sequence differs from germline, possibly due to a read error. The rearrangement joins TRBV12-3 or TRBV12-4 to TRBJ2-3; D remains ambiguous. There are 12 residues in the CDR3. CDR3: CASSLPTDAQYF. The CDR3 DNA reads as TGTGCCAGCAGTCTGCCCACAGATGCGCAGTATTTT.

The chain carries TRBV29-1 and TRBJ2-5, with D perhaps TRBD2 (6 bases). Per germline, CDR1 SQVTM and CDR2 ANQGSEA. V lost 2 bases and J lost 11, with 12 bases in between. CDR3 length: 11 amino acids. CDR3 in DNA: TGCAGCGTTGAACCAGTCCGGGAGCAGTACTTC. This translates into CSVEPVREQYF.

The V call is TRBV28, the J call TRBJ2-1; TRBD2 matches 7 bases. V lost 7 bases to trimming and J lost 8 bases; unmatched junction nucleotides: 11. The CDR3 has 14 residues. Germline CDR1 reads MDHEN; CDR2 reads SYDVKM. The CDR3 loop is CASIGGGRGDEQFF. The CDR3, as DNA: TGTGCCAGCATTGGGGGAGGGCGTGGGGATGAGCAGTTCTTC.

The chain carries TRBV20-1 and TRBJ1-4; D remains ambiguous. The CDR3 spans 13 residues. Germline V gene data show CDR1 as DFQATT and CDR2 as SNEGSKA (reference sequence). Deletions cut 3 bases from V and 4 bases from J, with 9 bases between. The CDR3 DNA is TGCAGTGCTAGTGGTCAGGTTAATGAAAAACTGTTTTTT. This gives the protein CSASGQVNEKLFF.

J is TRBJ2-1 and V is TRBV2, with TRBD2 matching 11 bases. The ends lost 6 bases at V and 2 bases at J; junction bases unmatched: 3. This CDR3 is 15 amino acids long. Per germline, CDR1 SNHLY and CDR2 FYNNEI. CDR3 sequence reads: CASRPTSGAYNEQFF. The DNA for the CDR3 is TGTGCCAGCAGGCCGACTAGCGGGGCCTACAATGAGCAGTTCTTC.

The chain is built from TRBV7-2 and TRBJ2-7, with a possible D match to TRBD1 (6 bases). V was trimmed by 2 bases and J by 1 base, leaving 12 bases between them. CDR3 length: 15 residues. Germline assignment: CDR1 SGHTA and CDR2 FQGNSA. The CDR3, as DNA: TGTGCCAGCAGCTTATGGGACACGCCGTCCTACGAGCAGTACTTC. Protein product: CASSLWDTPSYEQYF.

This clonotype was recorded a few times. The gene calls are TRBV20-1 and TRBJ2-3, with a possible D match to TRBD1 (6 bases). This CDR3 spans 13 amino acids. Deletions cut 6 bases from V and 1 base from J, with 11 bases between. In germline, CDR1 is DFQATT, CDR2 SNEGSKA (reference sequence). The CDR3 protein is CSATQGGTDTQYF. CDR3 DNA: TGCAGTGCGACACAGGGCGGCACAGATACGCAGTATTTT.

This chain joins TRBV11-2 and TRBJ1-2; D is ambiguous. The CDR3 runs 12 residues. In germline, CDR1 is SGHAT, CDR2 FQNNGV. Trimming took off 5 bases at V and 8 bases at J, with 12 bases between the two ends. The CDR3 DNA reads TGTGCCAGCAGCACCCATCCGGGGGGCTACACCTTC. Amino acids: CASSTHPGGYTF.

This chain uses TRBV7-2 with TRBJ1-1, with 8 bases lining up with TRBD1. After removal of 5 bases from V and 4 bases from J, the junction contained 3 bases not matched to a gene. Germline V gene sequence: CDR1 SGHTA, CDR2 FQGNSA. There are 13 residues in the CDR3. CDR3: CASSLDRATEAFF. Here the CDR3 DNA reads TGTGCCAGCAGCCTGGACAGGGCCACTGAAGCTTTCTTT.

The sample holds one count of this clonotype. A much larger clone sits a single nucleotide away, making a read error possible. The rearrangement links TRBV6-6 to TRBJ2-7; D gene ambiguous. This CDR3 has 13 residues. From germline, CDR1 is MNHNY and CDR2 SVGAGI (reference sequence). Trimming pared 7 bases from V and 0 bases from J, leaving 10 bases between. In nucleotides, the CDR3 is TGTGCCAGCATGCGGCCGAGCTCCTACGAGCAGTACTTC. Residues: CASMRPSSYEQYF.

The chain links TRBV25-1 to TRBJ2-5; 7 bases fit TRBD2. Germline CDR1 MGHDK, CDR2 SYGVNS. V shed 4 bases and J 3 bases; nucleotides not matched to a gene: 5. This CDR3 is built from 14 residues. This CDR3 reads CASSVMGGKETQYF. The CDR3 DNA sequence: TGTGCCAGCAGTGTGATGGGGGGGAAAGAGACCCAGTACTTC. The whole variable domain, filled in from reference TRBV25-1 and TRBJ2-5, reads EADIYQTPRYLVIGTGKKITLECSQTMGHDKMYWYQQDPGMELHLIHYSYGVNSTEKGDLSSESTVSRIRTEHFPLTLESARPSHTSQYLCASSVMGGKETQYFGPGTRLLVL.